This T cell receptor (beta chain) was sequenced for a study of T cell repertoires in ileal Crohn's disease. Overall study results and limits: Active smokers at surgery had more clonal expansions than non-smokers. Endoscopic recurrence occurred in every patient whose clonality exceeded 26.8%.

Adults with ileal or ileocolonic Crohn's disease and an indication for resection were eligible. TCRB immunosequencing input was around 460 nanograms of biopsy DNA per sample. Clones were read by immunoSEQ multiplex PCR, and TCRdb kept only the in-frame ones, dropping some. Of fewer than 20,000 clones listed, approximately 94% were seen once; the top ten hold nearly 3.5%. In this sample, this clone turned up once. The antigen remains unidentified. This receptor was obtained from an adult with Crohn's disease. Sample: ileal tissue.

Written as DNA, the CDR3 is TGTGCCAGCAGCCCAGGACTAGCGGGGGGGCCCTACAATGAGCAGTTCTTC. It codes for CASSPGLAGGPYNEQFF. The chain couples TRBV7-3 to TRBJ2-1, with 15 bases lining up with TRBD2. J lost 2 bases, V lost 5 bases, and 4 bases had no gene match. Germline V gene lookup returns CDR1 SGHTA and CDR2 FQGTGA. The CDR3 is 17 residues long. Together with reference TRBV7-3 and TRBJ2-1, the CDR3 gives the full variable domain: GAGVSQTPSNKVTEKGKYVELRCDPISGHTALYWYRQSLGQGPEFLIYFQGTGAADDSGLPNDRFFAVRPEGSVSTLKIQRTERGDSAVYLCASSPGLAGGPYNEQFFGPGTRLTVL.